This T cell receptor beta chain was documented in a study of blood T cell repertoires in COVID-19. Generated by immunoSEQ multiplex PCR, the TCRdb table keeps only in-frame clones and is missing some. Found here are a few hundred thousand clones, around 86% of them singletons; the top ten hold more than 7%. The CDR3 has 15 amino acids. Trimming took 4 bases from V and 4 from J; bases not matched to a gene: 8. The germline gives CDR1 MNHEY, CDR2 SVGAGI. The source of this sequence is a man aged 25-45 years in a cohort exposed to, infected with or recovered from COVID-19 (not recorded which). Sequenced material: PBMCs or T cells enriched from blood (not recorded which). This chain uses TRBV6-5 with TRBJ2-7; 9 bases fit TRBD2. Here the CDR3 DNA reads TGTGCCAGCAGTTTCTCCACTAGCGGGTTTTACGAGCAGTACTTC. Translation: CASSFSTSGFYEQYF.